This TCR beta chain was documented in a study of cytomegalovirus exposure and HLA in healthy donors. Findings of the study overall: The tendency of first-cohort TCR clusters to co-occur in the 120 or so validation repertoires emerged from a later analysis.

CDR3 length: 15 residues. Trimming cost V 5 bases and J 5 bases; bases outside gene matches: 6. Germline V gene sequence: CDR1 MNHEY, CDR2 SVGAGI. Details on this clone: Its target is not known.

Profiled with immunoSEQ multiplex PCR; TCRdb holds only in-frame clones, not every one. This sample yields about 71,000 clones, of which about 95% are seen a single time; 1% belongs to the top ten. The rearrangement uses TRBV6-5 and TRBJ2-5, with 12 bases identical to TRBD1. The sample was PBMCs. This sequence originates from a woman aged 18 to 35 in good health and CMV-seronegative. The chain's CDR3 is CASSLRDRGRETQYF. DNA for the CDR3: TGTGCCAGCAGTCTCCGGGACAGGGGGCGCGAGACCCAGTACTTC.